A selection of T cell receptor beta chains follows, all from one sample in a study of lymphopenia after photon versus proton radiotherapy. Clones were sequenced by immunoSEQ multiplex PCR, and TCRdb holds only the in-frame ones, with some missing. The data hold 17,000 or so clones, with more than 65% observed a single time. The sample in question was peripheral blood, obtained from a patient treated with proton-based radiotherapy. The receptors come from a man aged 70-80 years with pancreatic cancer. Both conserved end residues are part of each CDR3. A D gene is named only where the DNA matches it firmly. Rows may omit the clone size; those that give it use once, few, many or a size class.

cdr3_aa,cdr3_nt,v_call,j_call,d_call,clone_size
CASSESNSGFSTDTQYF,TGTGCCAGCAGTGAATCAAACTCCGGGTTTAGCACAGATACGCAGTATTTT,TRBV6-1,TRBJ2-3,-,-
CASSLGRGLASPYEQYF,TGTGCCAGCAGCTTAGGTCGCGGACTAGCATCTCCCTACGAGCAGTACTTC,TRBV11-2,TRBJ2-7,TRBD2,-
CASSIDRVNYGYTF,TGTGCCAGCAGCATCGACAGAGTAAACTATGGCTACACCTTC,TRBV7-8,TRBJ1-2,-,-
CSVGGEGFRTEAFF,TGCAGCGTTGGAGGCGAAGGGTTTCGCACTGAAGCTTTCTTT,TRBV29-1,TRBJ1-1,-,-
CASSQGQGVDEQFF,TGCGCCAGCAGCCAGGGACAGGGGGTCGATGAGCAGTTCTTC,TRBV5-1,TRBJ2-1,TRBD1,-
CASLTGPSTDTQYF,TGTGCCAGCCTTACAGGGCCTAGCACAGATACGCAGTATTTT,TRBV11-2,TRBJ2-3,-,few
CASSSTRGTGELFF,TGTGCCAGCAGTTCCACCAGGGGGACCGGGGAGCTGTTTTTT,TRBV6-6,TRBJ2-2,TRBD1,-
CAWTPPFNYGYTF,TGTGCCTGGACGCCCCCCTTCAACTATGGCTACACCTTC,TRBV30,TRBJ1-2,-,once
CASSMVQGKETQYF,TGTGCCAGTAGTATGGTACAGGGGAAAGAGACCCAGTACTTC,TRBV19,TRBJ2-5,TRBD1,-
CATSRDGTENTEAFF,TGTGCCACCAGCAGAGACGGGACAGAGAACACTGAAGCTTTCTTT,TRBV15,TRBJ1-1,TRBD1,-
CASSPGTAYGYTF,TGTGCCAGCAGCCCCGGGACAGCCTATGGCTACACCTTC,TRBV11-3,TRBJ1-2,TRBD1,-
CASSKQTGTGNYGYTF,TGTGCCAGCTCAAAACAGACAGGGACAGGGAACTATGGCTACACCTTC,TRBV10-3,TRBJ1-2,TRBD1,few
CASSDRLNSNQPQHF,TGTGCCAGCAGTGACAGGCTCAATAGCAATCAGCCCCAGCATTTT,TRBV2,TRBJ1-5,-,few
CASSLGWGTGSDKEDEQYF,TGTGCCAGCAGCTTAGGGTGGGGGACAGGGAGCGACAAAGAGGACGAGCAGTACTTC,TRBV7-8,TRBJ2-7,TRBD1,-
CASSPTGLAEFEQYF,TGCGCCAGCAGCCCCACGGGACTAGCGGAATTCGAGCAGTACTTC,TRBV5-1,TRBJ2-7,TRBD2,-
CASSYGSGQPNTEAFF,TGCGCCAGCAGCTACGGATCGGGACAGCCGAACACTGAAGCTTTCTTT,TRBV5-1,TRBJ1-1,TRBD1,-
CASSENPGNYGYTF,TGTGCCAGCAGTGAAAACCCAGGGAACTATGGCTACACCTTC,TRBV6-1,TRBJ1-2,-,-
CASSIGENQPQHF,TGTGCCAGTAGTATAGGAGAGAATCAGCCCCAGCATTTT,TRBV19,TRBJ1-5,-,-
CSVGSDRGSYEQYF,TGCAGCGTTGGGTCGGACAGGGGCTCCTACGAGCAGTACTTC,TRBV29-1,TRBJ2-7,TRBD1,few
CASSQDLLGTQYF,TGTGCCAGCAGCCAAGATCTCTTGGGGACCCAGTACTTC,TRBV14,TRBJ2-5,-,few
CASSYGQGALYGYTF,TGTGCCAGCAGCTATGGACAAGGGGCACTATATGGCTACACCTTC,TRBV2,TRBJ1-2,-,-
CASGPYGRNTEAFF,TGTGCCAGCGGTCCCTATGGACGGAACACTGAAGCTTTCTTT,TRBV5-6,TRBJ1-1,-,-
CASSPQYRLAGSTDTQYF,TGTGCCAGCAGCCCACAGTACAGACTAGCGGGGAGCACAGATACGCAGTATTTT,TRBV11-3,TRBJ2-3,TRBD2,-
CASSPPSQASTDTQYF,TGTGCCAGCTCACCACCGTCGCAGGCAAGCACAGATACGCAGTATTTT,TRBV18,TRBJ2-3,-,-
CASSFTGGVNTEAFF,TGTGCCAGCAGCTTTACAGGGGGCGTGAACACTGAAGCTTTCTTT,TRBV11-3,TRBJ1-1,TRBD1,-
CASSRRAGSTDTQYF,TGTGCCAGCAGCCGACGAGCGGGTAGCACAGATACGCAGTATTTT,TRBV7-2,TRBJ2-3,-,few
CAWSVSGGTPGNEQFF,TGTGCCTGGAGTGTTAGCGGGGGGACCCCGGGCAATGAGCAGTTCTTC,TRBV30,TRBJ2-1,TRBD2,-
CASSELGGDLYEQYF,TGTGCCAGCAGTGAACTGGGGGGAGACTTGTACGAGCAGTACTTC,TRBV25-1,TRBJ2-7,-,large
CASSLTIGGSPETQYF,TGTGCCAGCAGCTTAACGATAGGGGGAAGCCCAGAGACCCAGTACTTC,TRBV7-3,TRBJ2-5,-,-
CASTDRGSGNSPLHF,TGTGCCAGTACAGACAGGGGAAGTGGGAATTCACCCCTCCACTTT,TRBV19,TRBJ1-6,TRBD1,few
CASSLAGIQETQYF,TGCGCCAGCAGCTTGGCAGGGATACAAGAGACCCAGTACTTC,TRBV5-1,TRBJ2-5,-,-
CASSLGQAETQYF,TGTGCCAGCAGCTTAGGACAGGCGGAGACCCAGTACTTC,TRBV7-8,TRBJ2-5,-,-
CASSHRDGVTDTQYF,TGTGCCAGCAGCCACCGGGACGGTGTTACAGATACGCAGTATTTT,TRBV14,TRBJ2-3,-,few
CASSQPTVNTEAFF,TGCGCCAGCAGCCAACCCACAGTGAACACTGAAGCTTTCTTT,TRBV4-1,TRBJ1-1,-,-
CASSESATGGKLFF,TGCGCCAGCAGTGAGTCCGCGACAGGGGGGAAGCTGTTTTTT,TRBV10-1,TRBJ2-2,TRBD1,-
CASSNSNTEAFF,TGCGCCAGCAGCAATTCTAATACTGAAGCTTTCTTT,TRBV5-1,TRBJ1-1,-,-
CATALQRGNYNEQFF,TGTGCCACGGCCCTCCAGCGGGGGAACTACAATGAGCAGTTCTTC,TRBV6-6,TRBJ2-1,TRBD2,-
CASSPKRGSTDTQYF,TGTGCCAGCAGCCCCAAGCGGGGAAGCACAGATACGCAGTATTTT,TRBV7-3,TRBJ2-3,TRBD2,-
CASSLYWNTEAFF,TGTGCCAGCAGTTTATATTGGAACACTGAAGCTTTCTTT,TRBV27,TRBJ1-1,-,once
CASSPRTASGQFF,TGTGCCAGCTCACCACGGACGGCTAGTGGGCAGTTCTTC,TRBV18,TRBJ2-1,-,-
CSAREGTEAFF,TGCAGTGCTCGCGAGGGGACTGAAGCTTTCTTT,TRBV20-1,TRBJ1-1,-,-
CASSPTGAYGYTF,TGTGCCAGCAGCCCAACAGGGGCCTATGGCTACACCTTC,TRBV6-1,TRBJ1-2,TRBD1,-
CASNPVFGNGYTF,TGTGCCAGCAACCCTGTTTTCGGCAATGGCTACACCTTC,TRBV6-9,TRBJ1-2,-,-
CASRSLLGSAQPQHF,TGTGCCAGCAGATCTCTCCTTGGGTCGGCTCAGCCCCAGCATTTT,TRBV6-1,TRBJ1-5,-,-
CASSPAGGGLHEQFF,TGTGCCAGCAGCCCTGCGGGCGGTGGGCTCCATGAGCAGTTCTTC,TRBV7-3,TRBJ2-1,-,-
CASSTSWQDNSPLHF,TGTGCCAGTAGTACAAGTTGGCAGGATAATTCACCCCTCCACTTT,TRBV19,TRBJ1-6,-,-
CASSRRGAEEKLFF,TGTGCCAGCAGCCGGAGGGGGGCAGAGGAAAAACTGTTTTTT,TRBV5-8,TRBJ1-4,-,-
CASSRADDYEQYF,TGTGCCAGCTCACGGGCGGATGACTACGAGCAGTACTTC,TRBV18,TRBJ2-7,-,-
CASSLSLIIGGEAFF,TGTGCCAGCAGCTTAAGTCTCATAATCGGAGGGGAAGCTTTCTTT,TRBV11-3,TRBJ1-1,-,-
CASSVTSGANTGELFF,TGTGCCAGTAGTGTGACTAGCGGGGCGAACACCGGGGAGCTGTTTTTT,TRBV19,TRBJ2-2,TRBD2,-
CASSQAQSGLGGYTF,TGTGCCAGCAGCCAAGCTCAATCCGGCTTAGGGGGCTACACCTTC,TRBV4-2,TRBJ1-2,-,-
CSVEPSSAGELFF,TGCAGCGTTGAACCTAGCAGTGCCGGGGAGCTGTTTTTT,TRBV29-1,TRBJ2-2,-,-
CASSQGQGANQETQYF,TGCGCCAGCAGCCAAGGACAGGGGGCCAACCAAGAGACCCAGTACTTC,TRBV4-1,TRBJ2-5,TRBD1,-
CASSLVRGGRQETQYF,TGCGCCAGCAGCTTGGTGAGGGGGGGACGGCAAGAGACCCAGTACTTC,TRBV5-1,TRBJ2-5,-,-